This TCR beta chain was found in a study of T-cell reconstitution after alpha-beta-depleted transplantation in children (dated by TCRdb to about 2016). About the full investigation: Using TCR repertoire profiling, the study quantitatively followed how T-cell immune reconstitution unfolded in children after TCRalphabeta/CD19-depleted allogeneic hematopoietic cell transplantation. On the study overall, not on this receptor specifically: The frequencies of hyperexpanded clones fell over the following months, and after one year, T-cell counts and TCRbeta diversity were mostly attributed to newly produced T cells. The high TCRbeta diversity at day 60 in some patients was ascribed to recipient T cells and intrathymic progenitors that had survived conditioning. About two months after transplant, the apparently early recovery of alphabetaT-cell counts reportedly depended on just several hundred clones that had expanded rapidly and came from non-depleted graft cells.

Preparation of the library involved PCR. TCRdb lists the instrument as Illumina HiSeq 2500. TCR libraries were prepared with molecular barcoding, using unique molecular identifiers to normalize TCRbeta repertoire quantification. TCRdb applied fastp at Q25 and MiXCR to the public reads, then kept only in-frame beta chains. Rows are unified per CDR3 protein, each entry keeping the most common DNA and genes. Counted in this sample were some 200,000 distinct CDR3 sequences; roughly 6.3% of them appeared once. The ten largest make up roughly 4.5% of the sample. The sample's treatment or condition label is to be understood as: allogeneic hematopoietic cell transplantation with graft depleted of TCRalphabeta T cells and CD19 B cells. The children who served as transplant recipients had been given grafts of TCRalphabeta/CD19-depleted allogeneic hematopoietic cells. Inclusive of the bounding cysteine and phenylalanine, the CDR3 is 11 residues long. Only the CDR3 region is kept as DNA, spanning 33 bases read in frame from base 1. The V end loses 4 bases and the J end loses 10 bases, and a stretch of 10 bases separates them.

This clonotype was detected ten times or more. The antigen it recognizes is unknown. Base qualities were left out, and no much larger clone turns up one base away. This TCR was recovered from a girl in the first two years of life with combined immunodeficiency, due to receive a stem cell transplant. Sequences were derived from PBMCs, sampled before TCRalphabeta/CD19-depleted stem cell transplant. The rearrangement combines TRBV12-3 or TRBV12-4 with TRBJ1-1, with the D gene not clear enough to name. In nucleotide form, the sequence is TGTGCCAGCAGTTCGTCGTGGATAGCTTTCTTT. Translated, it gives CASSSSWIAFF.